The 4 T cell receptor beta chains below were found in one sample sequenced in a study of T cells in Graves' hyperthyroidism and ophthalmopathy. Amplification yielded TCR beta CDR3 regions, with RNA transcripts as the source. When the TCR CDR3 underwent first-round RT-PCR, the HTBI primer set was used. TCRdb reanalysed the multiplex PCR reads using MiXCR and keeps one entry per CDR3 protein. The sample contains 350,000 to 400,000 distinct CDR3 sequences, about 15% of which appear only once. What was sequenced was blood. These TCRs come from a woman in her 30s with Graves' hyperthyroidism.

This clonotype was observed many times. CDR3 region: CSAQTSGRAQGETQYF. The DNA of the CDR3 is TGCAGTGCCCAGACTAGCGGGAGGGCGCAGGGAGAGACCCAGTACTTC. The V call is TRBV20-1, the J call TRBJ2-5; 14 bases match TRBD2. This CDR3 region has 16 residues. J gave up 4 bases and V 6 bases, and 10 bases lay outside the gene matches. Germline values: CDR1 DFQATT, CDR2 SNEGSKA (reference sequence).

This clonotype appeared many times. In DNA form, the CDR3 reads TGTGCCAGCAGTGTATCGACAGCTAACTATGGCTACACCTTC. Encoded protein: CASSVSTANYGYTF. The chain has TRBV28 and TRBJ1-2; D may be TRBD1 (5 bases). This CDR3 is built from 14 residues. Germline-derived CDR1 and CDR2 are MDHEN and SYDVKM. Trimming removed 5 bases from V and 0 bases from J, with 10 bases in between.

Ten or more counts support this clonotype. The chain is built from TRBV2 and TRBJ1-1; D remains unclear. The CDR3 consists of 13 residues. Deletions cut 3 bases from V and 3 bases from J, with 8 bases between. Germline CDR1 and CDR2: SNHLY and FYNNEI. The CDR3 loop is CASSEEIDTEAFF. Here the CDR3 DNA reads TGTGCCAGCAGTGAGGAGATAGACACTGAAGCTTTCTTT.

V is TRBV15 and J is TRBJ2-2, with unresolved D. Per germline, CDR1 LNHNV and CDR2 YYDKDF (reference sequence). V lost 0 bases and J lost 6, with 5 bases in between. The CDR3 length is 13 residues. The CDR3 DNA sequence: TGTGCCACCAGCAGAGATCGGGCCGGGGAGCTGTTTTTT. This gives the protein CATSRDRAGELFF.